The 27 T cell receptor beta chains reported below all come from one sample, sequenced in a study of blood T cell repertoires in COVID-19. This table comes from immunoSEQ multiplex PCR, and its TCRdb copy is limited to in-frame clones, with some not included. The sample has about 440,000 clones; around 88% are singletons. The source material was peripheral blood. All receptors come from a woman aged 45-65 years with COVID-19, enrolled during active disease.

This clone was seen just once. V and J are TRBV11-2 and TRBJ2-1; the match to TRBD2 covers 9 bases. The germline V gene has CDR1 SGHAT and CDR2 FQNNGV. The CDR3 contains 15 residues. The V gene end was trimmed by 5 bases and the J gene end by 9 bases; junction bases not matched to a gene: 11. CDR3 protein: CASSHSGGPIGEQFF. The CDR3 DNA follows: TGTGCCAGCAGCCATAGCGGGGGACCTATCGGTGAGCAGTTCTTC.

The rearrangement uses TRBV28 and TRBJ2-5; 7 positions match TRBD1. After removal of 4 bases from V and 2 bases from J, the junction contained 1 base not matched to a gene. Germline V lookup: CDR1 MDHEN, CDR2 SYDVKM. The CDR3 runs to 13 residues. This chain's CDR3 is CASSSGGQETQYF. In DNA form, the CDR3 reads TGTGCCAGCAGTTCAGGGGGACAAGAGACCCAGTACTTC.

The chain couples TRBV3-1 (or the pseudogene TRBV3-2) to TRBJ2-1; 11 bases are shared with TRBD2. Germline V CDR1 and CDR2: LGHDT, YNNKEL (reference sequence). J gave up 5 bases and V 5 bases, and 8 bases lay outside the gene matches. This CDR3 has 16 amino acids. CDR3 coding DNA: TGTGCCAGCAGCTTGGGAGGACTAGCGGGTAACAATGAGCAGTTCTTC. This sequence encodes CASSLGGLAGNNEQFF.

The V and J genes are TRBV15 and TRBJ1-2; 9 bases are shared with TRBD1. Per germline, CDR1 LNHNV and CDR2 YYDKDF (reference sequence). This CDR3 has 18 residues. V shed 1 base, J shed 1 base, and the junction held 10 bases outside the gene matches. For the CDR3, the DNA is TGTGCCACCAGCAGAGCCAACACCAACAGGGGGCGTAACTATGGCTACACCTTC. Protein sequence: CATSRANTNRGRNYGYTF.

As DNA, the CDR3 is TGTGCCAGCAGCTTAGGACAGGGGGCTAACTATGGCTACACCTTC. It yields the protein CASSLGQGANYGYTF. The chain is built from TRBV7-9 and TRBJ1-2; 9 nucleotides match TRBD1. V lost 1 base, J lost 0 bases, and 0 bases stayed unmatched. In germline, CDR1 is SEHNR, CDR2 FQNEAQ (reference sequence). CDR3 size: 15 residues.

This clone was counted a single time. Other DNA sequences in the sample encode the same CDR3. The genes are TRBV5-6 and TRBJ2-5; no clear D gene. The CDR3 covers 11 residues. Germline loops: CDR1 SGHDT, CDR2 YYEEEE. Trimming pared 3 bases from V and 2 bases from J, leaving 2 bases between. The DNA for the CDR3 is TGTGCCAGCAGCTCACAAGAGACCCAGTACTTC. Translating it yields CASSSQETQYF.

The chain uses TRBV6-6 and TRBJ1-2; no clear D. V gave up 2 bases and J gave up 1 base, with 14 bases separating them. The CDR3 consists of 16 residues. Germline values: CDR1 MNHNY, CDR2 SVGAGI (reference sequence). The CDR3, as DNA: TGTGCCAGCAGTTACCCCCCGGGAGCAGGTAACTATGGCTACACCTTC. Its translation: CASSYPPGAGNYGYTF.

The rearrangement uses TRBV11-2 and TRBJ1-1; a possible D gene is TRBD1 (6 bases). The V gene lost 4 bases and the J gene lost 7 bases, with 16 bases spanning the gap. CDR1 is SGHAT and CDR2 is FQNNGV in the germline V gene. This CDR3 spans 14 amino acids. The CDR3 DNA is TGTGCCAGCAGCTCACTACAGGGATGGAATGAAGCTTTCTTT. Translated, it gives CASSSLQGWNEAFF.

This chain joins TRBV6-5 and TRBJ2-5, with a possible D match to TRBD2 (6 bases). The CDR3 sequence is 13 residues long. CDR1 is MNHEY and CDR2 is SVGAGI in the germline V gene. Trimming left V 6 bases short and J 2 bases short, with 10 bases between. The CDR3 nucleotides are TGTGCCAGCAGAACCCGGGAGCAAGAGACCCAGTACTTC. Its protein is CASRTREQETQYF.

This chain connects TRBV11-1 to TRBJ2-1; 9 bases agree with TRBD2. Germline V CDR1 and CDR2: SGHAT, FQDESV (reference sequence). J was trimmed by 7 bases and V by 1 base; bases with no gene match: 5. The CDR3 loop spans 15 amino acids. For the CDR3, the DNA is TGTGCCAGCAGCTTAGAAGCGGGGGGTTGGAATGAGCAGTTCTTC. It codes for CASSLEAGGWNEQFF.

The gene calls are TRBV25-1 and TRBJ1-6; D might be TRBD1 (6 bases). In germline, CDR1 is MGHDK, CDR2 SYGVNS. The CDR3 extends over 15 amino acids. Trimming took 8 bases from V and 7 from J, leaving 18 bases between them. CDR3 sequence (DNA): TGTGCCAGCTCCCACGGGGGGCCCAGAAATTCACCCCTCCACTTT. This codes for CASSHGGPRNSPLHF.

This CDR3 reads CASSSEGLSGNTIYF. As DNA, the CDR3 is TGTGCCAGCAGCTCGGAGGGGCTCTCTGGAAACACCATATATTTT. The rearrangement joins TRBV7-9 to TRBJ1-3, with D perhaps matching TRBD1 (5 bases). CDR3 length: 15 amino acids. With 4 bases removed from V and 0 bases from J, the gap between germline ends came to 10 bases. CDR1 and CDR2 from the germline V gene are SEHNR and FQNEAQ (reference sequence). Drawing the rest from reference TRBV7-9 and TRBJ1-3, the complete variable domain is DTGVSQNPRHKITKRGQNVTFRCDPISEHNRLYWYRQTLGQGPEFLTYFQNEAQLEKSRLLSDRFSAERPKGSFSTLEIQRTEQGDSAMYLCASSSEGLSGNTIYFGEGSWLTVV.

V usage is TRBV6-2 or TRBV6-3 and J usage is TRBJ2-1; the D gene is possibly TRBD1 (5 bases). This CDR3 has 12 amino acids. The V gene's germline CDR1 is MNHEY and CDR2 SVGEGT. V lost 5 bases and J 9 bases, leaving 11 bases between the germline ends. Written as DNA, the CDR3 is TGTGCCAGCAGTACGCAGGGAAGTGAGCAGTTCTTC. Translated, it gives CASSTQGSEQFF.

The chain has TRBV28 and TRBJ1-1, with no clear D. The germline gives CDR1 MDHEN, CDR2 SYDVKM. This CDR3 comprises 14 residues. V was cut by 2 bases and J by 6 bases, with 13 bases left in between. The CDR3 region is CASSLGVLRPEAFF. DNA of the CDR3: TGTGCCAGCAGTTTAGGAGTGTTGCGCCCTGAAGCTTTCTTT.

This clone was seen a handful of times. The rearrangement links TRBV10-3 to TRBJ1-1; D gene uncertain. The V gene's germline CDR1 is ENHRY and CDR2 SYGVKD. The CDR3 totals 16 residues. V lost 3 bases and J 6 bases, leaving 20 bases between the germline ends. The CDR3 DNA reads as TGTGCCATCAGTGAAGATAATCGGGGAGGGATTGCTGAAGCTTTCTTT. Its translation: CAISEDNRGGIAEAFF.

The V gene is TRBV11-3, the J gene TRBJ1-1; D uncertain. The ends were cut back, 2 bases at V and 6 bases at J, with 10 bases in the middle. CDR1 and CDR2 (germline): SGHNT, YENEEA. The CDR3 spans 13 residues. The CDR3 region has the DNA TGTGCCAGCAGCTTATCTGTCTCGGCTGAAGCTTTCTTT. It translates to CASSLSVSAEAFF.

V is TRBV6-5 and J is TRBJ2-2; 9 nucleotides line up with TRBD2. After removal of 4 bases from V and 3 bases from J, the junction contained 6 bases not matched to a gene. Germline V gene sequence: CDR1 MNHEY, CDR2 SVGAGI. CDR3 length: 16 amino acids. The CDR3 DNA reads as TGTGCCAGCAGTTCGCAAGCGGGGGGACACACCGGGGAGCTGTTTTTT. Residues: CASSSQAGGHTGELFF.

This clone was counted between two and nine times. Written as DNA, the CDR3 is TGTGCCAGCGGCAAAGATCAGCCCCAGCATTTT. Residues: CASGKDQPQHF. The rearrangement joins TRBV6-5 to TRBJ1-5, with D unresolved. V was shortened by 8 bases and J by 5 bases, with 7 bases between the two germline ends. The CDR3 runs 11 residues. Germline values: CDR1 MNHEY, CDR2 SVGAGI.

The CDR3 DNA is TGTGCCAGCAGCCAACTGGGCAGCGGATTGGACAATGAGCAGTTCTTC. Translation: CASSQLGSGLDNEQFF. This chain links TRBV3-1 (or the pseudogene TRBV3-2) with TRBJ2-1, with D possibly matching TRBD2 (5 bases). V was clipped by 2 bases and J by 5 bases, with 16 bases between them. This CDR3 spans 16 amino acids. CDR1 is LGHDT and CDR2 is YNNKEL in the germline V gene (reference sequence).

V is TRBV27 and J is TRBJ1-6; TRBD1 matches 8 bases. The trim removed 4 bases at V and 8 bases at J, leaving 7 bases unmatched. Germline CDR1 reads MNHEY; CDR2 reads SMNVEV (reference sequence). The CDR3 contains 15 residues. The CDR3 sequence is CASSYGQGRDSPLHF. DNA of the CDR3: TGTGCCAGCAGTTACGGACAGGGTAGGGATTCACCCCTCCACTTT.

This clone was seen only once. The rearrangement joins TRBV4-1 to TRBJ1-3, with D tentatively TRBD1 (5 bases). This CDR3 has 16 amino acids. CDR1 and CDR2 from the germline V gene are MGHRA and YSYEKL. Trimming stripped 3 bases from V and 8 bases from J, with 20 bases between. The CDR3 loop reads CASSQGLRVRGDTIYF. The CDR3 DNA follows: TGCGCCAGCAGCCAGGGGCTAAGGGTTCGGGGGGACACCATATATTTT.

This CDR3 is CASSFYSGLNTEAFF. The CDR3 DNA sequence: TGTGCCAGCAGCTTTTATTCTGGCTTAAACACTGAAGCTTTCTTT. The chain has TRBV5-6 and TRBJ1-1; D is unresolved. The CDR3 covers 15 residues. Germline lookup yields CDR1 SGHDT and CDR2 YYEEEE. V was pared by 2 bases and J by 2 bases, with 13 bases between. Full variable domain (outside the CDR3, taken from reference TRBV5-6 and TRBJ1-1): DAGVTQSPTHLIKTRGQQVTLRCSPKSGHDTVSWYQQALGQGPQFIFQYYEEEERQRGNFPDRFSGHQFPNYSSELNVNALLLGDSALYLCASSFYSGLNTEAFFGQGTRLTVV.

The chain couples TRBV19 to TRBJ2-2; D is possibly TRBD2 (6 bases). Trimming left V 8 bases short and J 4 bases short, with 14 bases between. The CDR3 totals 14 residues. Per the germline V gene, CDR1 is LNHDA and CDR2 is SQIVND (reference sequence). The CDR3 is CASAGRGTTGELFF. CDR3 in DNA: TGTGCCAGTGCGGGACGAGGAACCACCGGGGAGCTGTTTTTT.

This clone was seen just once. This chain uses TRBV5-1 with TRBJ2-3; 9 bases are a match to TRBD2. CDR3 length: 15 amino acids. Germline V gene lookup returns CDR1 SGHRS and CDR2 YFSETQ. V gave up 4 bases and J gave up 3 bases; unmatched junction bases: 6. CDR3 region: CASSRRSGGTDTQYF. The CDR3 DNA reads TGCGCCAGCAGCAGGCGTAGCGGGGGAACAGATACGCAGTATTTT.

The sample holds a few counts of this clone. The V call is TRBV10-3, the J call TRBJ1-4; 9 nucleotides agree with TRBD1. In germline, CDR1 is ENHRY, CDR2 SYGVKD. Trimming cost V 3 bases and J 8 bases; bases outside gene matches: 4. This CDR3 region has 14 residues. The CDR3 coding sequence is TGTGCCATCAGTGAACAGGGGGCAGGGGAAAAACTGTTTTTT. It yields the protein CAISEQGAGEKLFF.

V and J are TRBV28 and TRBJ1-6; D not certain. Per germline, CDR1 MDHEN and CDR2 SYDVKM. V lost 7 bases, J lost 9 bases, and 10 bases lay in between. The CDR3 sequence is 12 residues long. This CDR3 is CASNFGVSPLHF. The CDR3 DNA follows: TGTGCCAGCAATTTTGGAGTTTCACCCCTCCACTTT.

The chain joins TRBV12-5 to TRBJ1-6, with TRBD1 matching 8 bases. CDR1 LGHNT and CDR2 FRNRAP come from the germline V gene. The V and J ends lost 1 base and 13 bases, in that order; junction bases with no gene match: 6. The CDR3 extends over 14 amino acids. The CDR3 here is CASGLGQGMGPLHF. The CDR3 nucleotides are TGTGCTAGTGGTTTGGGACAGGGGATGGGGCCCCTCCACTTT.